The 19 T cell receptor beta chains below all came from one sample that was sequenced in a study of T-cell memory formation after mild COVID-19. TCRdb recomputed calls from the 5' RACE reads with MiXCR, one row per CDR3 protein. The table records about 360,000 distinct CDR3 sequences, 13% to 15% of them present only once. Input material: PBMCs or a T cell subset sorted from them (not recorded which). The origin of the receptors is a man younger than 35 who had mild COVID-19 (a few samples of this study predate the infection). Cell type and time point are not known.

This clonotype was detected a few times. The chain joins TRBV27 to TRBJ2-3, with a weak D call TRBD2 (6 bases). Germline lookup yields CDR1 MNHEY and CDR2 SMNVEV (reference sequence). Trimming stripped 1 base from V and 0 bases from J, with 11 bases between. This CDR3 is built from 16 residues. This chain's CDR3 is CASSLFSGASTDTQYF. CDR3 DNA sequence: TGTGCCAGCAGTTTATTTTCGGGAGCTAGCACAGATACGCAGTATTTT.

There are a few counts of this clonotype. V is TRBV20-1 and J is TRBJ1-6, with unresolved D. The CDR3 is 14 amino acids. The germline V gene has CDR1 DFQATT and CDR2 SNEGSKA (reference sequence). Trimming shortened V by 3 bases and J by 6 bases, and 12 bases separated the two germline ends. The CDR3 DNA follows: TGCAGTGCTAGCCCCCCGTCCGGTAATTCACCCCTCCACTTT. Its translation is CSASPPSGNSPLHF.

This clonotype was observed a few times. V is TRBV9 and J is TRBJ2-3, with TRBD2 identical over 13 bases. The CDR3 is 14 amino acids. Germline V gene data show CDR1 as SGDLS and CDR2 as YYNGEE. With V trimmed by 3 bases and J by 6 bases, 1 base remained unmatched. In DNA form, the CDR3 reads TGTGCCAGCAGCGCGACTAGCGGGGGGGATACGCAGTATTTT. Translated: CASSATSGGDTQYF.

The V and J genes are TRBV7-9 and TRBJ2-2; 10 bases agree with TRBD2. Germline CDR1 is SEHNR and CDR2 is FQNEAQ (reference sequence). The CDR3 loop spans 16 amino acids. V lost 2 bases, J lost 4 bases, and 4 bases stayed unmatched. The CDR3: CASSLSASGGTGELFF. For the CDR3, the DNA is TGTGCCAGCAGCTTAAGTGCTAGCGGGGGCACCGGGGAGCTGTTTTTT.

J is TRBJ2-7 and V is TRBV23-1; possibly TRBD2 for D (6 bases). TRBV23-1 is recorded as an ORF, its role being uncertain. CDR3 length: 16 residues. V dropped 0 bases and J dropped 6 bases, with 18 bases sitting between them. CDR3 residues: CASSQSLGGGMSEQYV. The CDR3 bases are TGCGCCAGCAGTCAATCACTGGGGGGAGGAATGTCCGAGCAGTACGTC.

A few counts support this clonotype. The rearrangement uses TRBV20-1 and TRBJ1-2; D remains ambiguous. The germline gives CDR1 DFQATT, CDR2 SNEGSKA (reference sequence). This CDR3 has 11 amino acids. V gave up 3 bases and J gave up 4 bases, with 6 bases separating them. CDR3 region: CSASTFYGYTF. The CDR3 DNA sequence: TGCAGTGCTAGTACCTTCTATGGCTACACCTTC.

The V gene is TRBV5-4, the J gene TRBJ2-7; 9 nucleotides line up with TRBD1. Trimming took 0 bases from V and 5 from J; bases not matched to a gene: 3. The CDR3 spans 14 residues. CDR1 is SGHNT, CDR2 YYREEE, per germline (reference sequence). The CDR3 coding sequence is TGTGCCAGCAGCTTGGGGGGGACAGGGAACGAGCAGTACTTC. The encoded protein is CASSLGGTGNEQYF.

Here the CDR3 reads CASGGQDSSYNEQFF. DNA for the CDR3: TGTGCCAGCGGGGGTCAGGACAGCTCCTACAATGAGCAGTTCTTC. The chain links TRBV7-3 to TRBJ2-1, with a possible D match to TRBD1 (6 bases). Looked up from germline, CDR1 is SGHTA and CDR2 is FQGTGA. CDR3 length: 15 residues. With 8 bases removed from V and 0 bases from J, the gap between germline ends came to 14 bases. Full variable domain (missing parts from reference TRBV7-3 and TRBJ2-1): GAGVSQTPSNKVTEKGKYVELRCDPISGHTALYWYRQSLGQGPEFLIYFQGTGAADDSGLPNDRFFAVRPEGSVSTLKIQRTERGDSAVYLCASGGQDSSYNEQFFGPGTRLTVL.

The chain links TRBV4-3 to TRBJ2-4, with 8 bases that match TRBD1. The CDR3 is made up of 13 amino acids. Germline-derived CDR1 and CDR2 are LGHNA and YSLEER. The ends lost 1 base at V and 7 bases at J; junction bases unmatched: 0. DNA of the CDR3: TGCGCCAGCAGCCAAGGGACAGGGAACATTCAGTACTTC. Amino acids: CASSQGTGNIQYF.

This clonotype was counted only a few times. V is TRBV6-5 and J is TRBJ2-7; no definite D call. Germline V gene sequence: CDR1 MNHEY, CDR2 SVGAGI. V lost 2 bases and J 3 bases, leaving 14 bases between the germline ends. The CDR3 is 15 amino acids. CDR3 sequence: CASSYDPATFYEQYF. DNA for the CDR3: TGTGCCAGCAGTTACGACCCCGCAACCTTCTACGAGCAGTACTTC.

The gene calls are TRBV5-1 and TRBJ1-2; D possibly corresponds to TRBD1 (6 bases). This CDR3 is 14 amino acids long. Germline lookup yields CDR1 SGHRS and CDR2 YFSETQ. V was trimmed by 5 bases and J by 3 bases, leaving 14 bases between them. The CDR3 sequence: CASRPGRGDYGYTF. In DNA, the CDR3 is TGCGCCAGCAGACCCGGGAGGGGGGACTATGGCTACACCTTC.

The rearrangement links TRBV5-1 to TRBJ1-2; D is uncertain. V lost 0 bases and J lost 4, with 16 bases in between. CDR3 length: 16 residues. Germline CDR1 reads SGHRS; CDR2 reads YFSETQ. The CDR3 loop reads CASSLGAGSSIYGYTF. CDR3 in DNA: TGCGCCAGCAGCTTGGGGGCAGGCTCCAGCATCTATGGCTACACCTTC.

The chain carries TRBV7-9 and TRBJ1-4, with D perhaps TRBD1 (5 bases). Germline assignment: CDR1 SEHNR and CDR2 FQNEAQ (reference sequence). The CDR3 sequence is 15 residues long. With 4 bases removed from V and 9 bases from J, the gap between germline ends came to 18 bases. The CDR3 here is CASSSSRAVMQKLFF. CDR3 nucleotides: TGTGCCAGCAGCTCATCCAGGGCCGTTATGCAAAAACTGTTTTTT.

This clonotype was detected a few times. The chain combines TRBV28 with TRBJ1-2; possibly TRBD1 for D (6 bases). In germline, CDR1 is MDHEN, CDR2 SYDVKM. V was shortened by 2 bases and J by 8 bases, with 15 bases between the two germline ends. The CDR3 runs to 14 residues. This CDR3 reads CASSLPGTNRGYTF. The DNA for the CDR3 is TGTGCCAGCAGTTTACCCGGGACAAACCGAGGCTACACCTTC.

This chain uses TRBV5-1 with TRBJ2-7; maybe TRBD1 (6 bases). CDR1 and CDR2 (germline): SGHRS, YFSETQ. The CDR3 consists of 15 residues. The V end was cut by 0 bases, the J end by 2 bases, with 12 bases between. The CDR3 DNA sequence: TGCGCCAGCAGCTTGGGGACAGCGCCTACCTACGAGCAGTACTTC. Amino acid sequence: CASSLGTAPTYEQYF.

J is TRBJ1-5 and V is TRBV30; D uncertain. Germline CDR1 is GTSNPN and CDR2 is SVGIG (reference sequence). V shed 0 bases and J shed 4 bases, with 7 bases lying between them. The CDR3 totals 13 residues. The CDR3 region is CAWSVAGNQPQHF. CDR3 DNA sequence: TGTGCCTGGAGTGTCGCCGGTAATCAGCCCCAGCATTTT.

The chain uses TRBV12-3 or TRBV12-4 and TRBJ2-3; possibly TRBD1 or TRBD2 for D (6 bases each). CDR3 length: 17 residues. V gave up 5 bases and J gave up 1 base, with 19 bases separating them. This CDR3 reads CASSTVYEGGGTDTQYF. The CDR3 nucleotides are TGTGCCAGCAGTACCGTTTACGAGGGGGGCGGCACAGATACGCAGTATTTT.

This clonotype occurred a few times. The CDR3: CATSGTVAGELFF. The CDR3 nucleotides are TGTGCCACCTCGGGGACCGTGGCCGGGGAGCTGTTTTTT. The rearrangement uses TRBV11-2 and TRBJ2-2; possibly TRBD1 or TRBD2 for D (5 bases each). The V and J ends lost 10 bases and 6 bases respectively, with 15 bases between them. The CDR3 totals 13 residues. Germline V lookup: CDR1 SGHAT, CDR2 FQNNGV.

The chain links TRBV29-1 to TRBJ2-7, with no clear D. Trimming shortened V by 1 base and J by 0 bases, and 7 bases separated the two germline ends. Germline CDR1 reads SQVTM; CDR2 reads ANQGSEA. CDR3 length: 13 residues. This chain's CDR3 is CSVEAADSYEQYF. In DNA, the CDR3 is TGCAGCGTTGAAGCAGCAGACTCCTACGAGCAGTACTTC.